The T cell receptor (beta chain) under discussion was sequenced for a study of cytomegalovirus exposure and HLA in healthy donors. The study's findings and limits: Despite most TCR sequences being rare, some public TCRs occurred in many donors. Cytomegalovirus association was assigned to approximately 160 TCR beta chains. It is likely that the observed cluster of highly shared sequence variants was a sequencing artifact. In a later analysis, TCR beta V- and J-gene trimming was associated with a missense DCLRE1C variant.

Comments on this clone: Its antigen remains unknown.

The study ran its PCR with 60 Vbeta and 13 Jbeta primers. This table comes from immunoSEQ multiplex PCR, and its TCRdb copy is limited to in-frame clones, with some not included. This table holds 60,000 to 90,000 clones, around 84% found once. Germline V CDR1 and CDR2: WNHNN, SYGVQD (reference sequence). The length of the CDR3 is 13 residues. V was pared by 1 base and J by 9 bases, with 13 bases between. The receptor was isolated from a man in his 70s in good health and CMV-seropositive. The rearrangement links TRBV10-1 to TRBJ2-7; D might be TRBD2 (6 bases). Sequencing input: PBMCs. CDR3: CASSEWTGTRQYF. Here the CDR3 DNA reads TGCGCCAGCAGTGAGTGGACCGGGACTCGGCAGTACTTC.